One and the same sample provided the 26 T cell receptor beta chains below, sequenced in a study of T cell repertoires in cytomegalovirus infection. TCRdb re-analysed the reads in MiXCR, keeping a single row per CDR3 protein. Of around 100,000 distinct CDR3 sequences listed, 35% to 50% were seen once; the top ten hold roughly 70%. For these TCRs, the target antigens are not known. The starting material was CD8+ T cells from cultured PBMCs, obtained from culture after CMV antigen stimulation. These TCRs come from a human donor in good health (CMV status not recorded). Some clones in this sample may be carry-over from other donors' samples.

Concerning this clonotype itself: A read error may produce the germline difference seen at one junction end. This chain uses TRBV4-2 with TRBJ2-7; TRBD2 matches at 7 bases. The germline V gene encodes CDR1 LGHNA and CDR2 YNFKEQ. This CDR3 comprises 17 residues. This CDR3 is CASTQSPVGGGVYEQYF. CDR3 sequence (DNA): TGTGCCAGCACCCAATCCCCAGTAGGTGGGGGGGTCTACGAGCAGTACTTC.

The chain combines TRBV7-6 with TRBJ1-1; tentatively, D is TRBD1 (6 bases). CDR1 and CDR2 from the germline V gene are SGHVS and FNYEAQ. V was shortened by 1 base and J by 10 bases, with 13 bases between the two germline ends. The CDR3 spans 13 residues. The CDR3: CASSLGGAVGAFF. The CDR3 nucleotides read TGTGCCAGCAGCTTAGGGGGGGCAGTAGGAGCTTTCTTT.

The chain links TRBV7-8 to TRBJ2-5, with TRBD1 as a possible D gene (5 bases). From germline, CDR1 is SGHVS and CDR2 FQNEAQ. V lost 1 base to trimming and J lost 3 bases, with 6 bases between them. The CDR3 runs to 13 residues. The CDR3, as DNA: TGTGCCAGCAGCTTAGAAGGGGAAGAGACCCAGTACTTC. The encoded protein is CASSLEGEETQYF.

The chain couples TRBV6-6 to TRBJ2-1, with a tentative D call TRBD2 (6 bases). Trimming removed 6 bases at V and 3 bases at J, with 15 bases between. CDR1 MNHNY and CDR2 SVGAGI come from the germline V gene (reference sequence). The CDR3 extends over 15 amino acids. This chain's CDR3 is CASSSRGPSYNEQFF. The CDR3 DNA is TGTGCCAGCAGCTCGCGGGGTCCCAGCTACAATGAGCAGTTCTTC.

The J gene is TRBJ2-7, the V gene TRBV6-6, with TRBD2 identical over 7 bases. The CDR3 is 15 residues long. Per germline, CDR1 MNHNY and CDR2 SVGAGI (reference sequence). V was pared by 2 bases and J by 3 bases, with 7 bases of the junction left unmatched. The DNA for the CDR3 is TGTGCCAGCAGTTACGCCCCGGGGACTAACTACGAGCAGTACTTC. This translates into CASSYAPGTNYEQYF.

This chain connects TRBV28 to TRBJ1-5; 7 nucleotides line up with TRBD1. This CDR3 has 18 residues. Germline trimming cut 4 bases from V and 4 bases from J; bases unmatched to any gene: 16. Germline lookup yields CDR1 MDHEN and CDR2 SYDVKM. CDR3 region: CASSYDRVHPHRNQPQHF. CDR3 DNA: TGTGCCAGCAGTTACGACAGGGTACATCCCCATCGGAATCAGCCCCAGCATTTT.

This clonotype was counted between two and nine times. The chain is built from TRBV12-3 or TRBV12-4 and TRBJ1-5; D may be TRBD1 (5 bases). This CDR3 region has 14 residues. Trimming left V 7 bases short and J 3 bases short, with 13 bases between. In nucleotides, the CDR3 is TGTGCCAGCACCTTCGGTGGGACCAATCAGCCCCAGCATTTT. Amino acids: CASTFGGTNQPQHF.

The chain uses TRBV7-2 and TRBJ2-5; either TRBD1 or TRBD2 may supply D (6 bases each). CDR1 is SGHTA and CDR2 is FQGNSA in the germline V gene. The CDR3 consists of 13 residues. Trimming pared 1 base from V and 7 bases from J, leaving 10 bases between. The CDR3 sequence is CASSLGGAGTQYF. The CDR3 coding sequence is TGTGCCAGCAGCTTAGGGGGGGCAGGGACCCAGTACTTC.

The chain combines TRBV7-8 with TRBJ2-5, with D tentatively TRBD1 or TRBD2 (6 bases each). The CDR3 contains 13 residues. Per germline, CDR1 SGHVS and CDR2 FQNEAQ. The ends were cut back, 8 bases at V and 5 bases at J, with 15 bases in the middle. The DNA of the CDR3 is TGTGCCAGCTGTACGGGGGCTTCGGAGACCCAGTACTTC. Translation: CASCTGASETQYF.

This clonotype was picked up a small number of times. This chain uses TRBV7-6 with TRBJ2-5, with 7 nucleotides matching TRBD1. Trimming cost V 0 bases and J 0 bases; bases outside gene matches: 1. Germline-derived CDR1 and CDR2 are SGHVS and FNYEAQ. CDR3 size: 15 residues. As DNA, the CDR3 is TGTGCCAGCAGCTTAGCGGGGACAGACCAAGAGACCCAGTACTTC. It specifies CASSLAGTDQETQYF.

The rearrangement uses TRBV7-9 and TRBJ1-4; possibly TRBD1 for D (5 bases). The germline CDR1 and CDR2 sequences are SEHNR and FQNEAQ (reference sequence). The CDR3 runs 15 residues. V was shortened by 2 bases and J by 3 bases, with 10 bases between the two germline ends. CDR3 DNA sequence: TGTGCCAGCAGCTTAACAGGTTCTGCTAATGAAAAACTGTTTTTT. Residues: CASSLTGSANEKLFF. Full variable domain (outside the CDR3, taken from reference TRBV7-9 and TRBJ1-4): DTGVSQNPRHKITKRGQNVTFRCDPISEHNRLYWYRQTLGQGPEFLTYFQNEAQLEKSRLLSDRFSAERPKGSFSTLEIQRTEQGDSAMYLCASSLTGSANEKLFFGSGTQLSVL.

The chain employs TRBV9 and TRBJ2-7, with TRBD1 matching over 8 bases. This CDR3 is 15 amino acids long. The J segment lost 1 base and the V segment lost 4 bases, leaving 7 bases of the junction unmatched. Germline assignment: CDR1 SGDLS and CDR2 YYNGEE. The CDR3 here is CASSPQGGFSYEQYF. Written as DNA, the CDR3 is TGTGCCAGCAGCCCACAGGGGGGATTTTCCTACGAGCAGTACTTC.

This clonotype came up a few times. This rearrangement joins TRBV11-1 to TRBJ1-6, with 9 positions matching TRBD1. With V trimmed by 1 base and J by 9 bases, 4 bases remained unmatched. The CDR3 runs 15 residues. Germline V gene sequence: CDR1 SGHAT, CDR2 FQDESV (reference sequence). As DNA, the CDR3 is TGTGCCAGCAGCTTAGGTCGGACAGGGGTTTCACCCCTCCACTTT. As protein: CASSLGRTGVSPLHF.

This clonotype was found a few times. The J gene is TRBJ2-5, the V gene TRBV6-2 or TRBV6-3; 8 positions agree with TRBD1. Trimming cost V 5 bases and J 5 bases; bases outside gene matches: 13. The V gene's germline CDR1 is MNHEY and CDR2 SVGEGT. This CDR3 has 16 residues. The CDR3 region has the DNA TGTGCCAGCAGTCCTTGGACAGGGTTTACTTCGGAGACCCAGTACTTC. Translating gives CASSPWTGFTSETQYF.

This sequence joins TRBV19 and TRBJ2-1; possibly TRBD2 for D (6 bases). Trimming stripped 5 bases from V and 4 bases from J, with 9 bases between. The germline gives CDR1 LNHDA, CDR2 SQIVND (reference sequence). The CDR3 is 13 residues long. The CDR3 DNA is TGTGCCAGTAGTGCGGGACTTTACAATGAGCAGTTCTTC. Translating gives CASSAGLYNEQFF.

The V and J genes are TRBV6-5 and TRBJ1-2; D gene unclear. CDR3 length: 14 amino acids. V gave up 0 bases and J gave up 10 bases, with 15 bases separating them. The germline CDR1 and CDR2 sequences are MNHEY and SVGAGI. The CDR3 DNA is TGTGCCAGCAGTTACTCGGCCCTCCAAGCGGACTACACCTTC. This gives the protein CASSYSALQADYTF.

The chain links TRBV6-6 to TRBJ1-3; tentatively, D is TRBD1 (6 bases). This CDR3 contains 16 residues. The germline gives CDR1 MNHNY, CDR2 SVGAGI (reference sequence). Trimming took 6 bases from V and 4 from J, leaving 19 bases between them. The DNA for the CDR3 is TGTGCCAGCAGCCCTAGTCCAGGGGCGGGGGGAAACACCATATATTTT. This codes for CASSPSPGAGGNTIYF.

The sample holds a few counts of this clonotype. The chain links TRBV12-3 or TRBV12-4 to TRBJ1-1; possible D gene TRBD1, 5 bases. The V end lost 6 bases, the J end lost 4 bases, and 12 bases lay between the germline ends. This CDR3 region has 13 residues. The CDR3 is CASSSMGGTEAFF. The CDR3 DNA follows: TGTGCCAGCAGCTCTATGGGGGGCACTGAAGCTTTCTTT.

V usage is TRBV28 and J usage is TRBJ2-7; maybe TRBD1 (5 bases). Trimming removed 3 bases from V and 2 bases from J, with 14 bases in between. The CDR3 is made up of 15 amino acids. The V gene's germline CDR1 is MDHEN and CDR2 SYDVKM. CDR3 in amino acids: CASSFLPTGPYEQYF. The CDR3 nucleotides read TGTGCCAGCAGTTTCCTACCTACAGGCCCCTACGAGCAGTACTTC.

Comments on this clonotype: This may be a read error, as it is one base from a much larger clone. The genes are TRBV7-6 and TRBJ2-1, with TRBD2 as a possible D gene (6 bases). The end of the DNA is better explained by TRBJ2-7, so the J call may be wrong. The germline V gene has CDR1 SGHVS and CDR2 FNYEAQ. There are 12 residues in the CDR3. The CDR3 protein is CASSLAFNEQYF. CDR3 sequence (DNA): TGTGCCAGCAGCCTAGCGTTCAATGAGCAGTACTTC.

The rearrangement links TRBV2 to TRBJ2-6; 8 positions agree with TRBD1. The V segment lost 9 bases and the J segment 1 base; nucleotides outside the gene matches: 8. The CDR3 totals 16 residues. Germline V gives CDR1 SNHLY, CDR2 FYNNEI. CDR3 sequence (DNA): TGTGCCAGTAAAGGACAGGGACGATCTGGGGCCAACGTCCTGACTTTC. Protein: CASKGQGRSGANVLTF.

This clonotype was seen more than once but under ten times. The chain links TRBV4-1 to TRBJ1-1; 9 nucleotides line up with TRBD1. The junction had 6 bases not matched to a gene; V was cut back by 4 bases and J by 3 bases. CDR1 MGHRA and CDR2 YSYEKL come from the germline V gene. The CDR3 spans 15 residues. CDR3 coding DNA: TGCGCCAGCAGCCGAACACAGGGGGCTGACACTGAAGCTTTCTTT. This gives the protein CASSRTQGADTEAFF.

The chain couples TRBV24-1 to TRBJ2-1, with TRBD2 identical over 9 bases. Germline trimming cut 6 bases from V and 6 bases from J; bases unmatched to any gene: 5. Germline V CDR1 and CDR2: KGHDR, SFDVKD. The CDR3 sequence is 14 residues long. CDR3 protein: CATSMAGGPNEQFF. CDR3 nucleotides: TGTGCCACCAGTATGGCGGGGGGGCCCAATGAGCAGTTCTTC.

The chain joins TRBV7-6 to TRBJ1-5, with TRBD1 identical over 9 bases. Losses at the gene ends were 5 bases for V and 4 bases for J; bases not matched to a gene: 15. Germline CDR1 is SGHVS and CDR2 is FNYEAQ. The CDR3 is made up of 18 amino acids. The CDR3 protein is CASSRTGQGLPKNQPQHF. CDR3 bases: TGTGCCAGCAGCCGCACAGGACAGGGGCTACCAAAGAATCAGCCCCAGCATTTT. Full variable domain (remainder filled in from reference TRBV7-6 and TRBJ1-5): GAGVSQSPRYKVTKRGQDVALRCDPISGHVSLYWYRQALGQGPEFLTYFNYEAQQDKSGLPNDRFSAERPEGSISTLTIQRTEQRDSAMYRCASSRTGQGLPKNQPQHFGDGTRLSIL.

This clonotype has at least ten counts. The chain couples TRBV7-2 to TRBJ2-2; weak D call: TRBD1 (6 bases). Trimming pared 1 base from V and 0 bases from J, leaving 6 bases between. Germline loops: CDR1 SGHTA, CDR2 FQGNSA. The CDR3 consists of 15 residues. The CDR3: CASSLGTANTGELFF. In DNA form, the CDR3 reads TGTGCCAGCAGCTTAGGGACAGCGAACACCGGGGAGCTGTTTTTT.

Only a few counts were recorded for this clonotype. The rearrangement joins TRBV2 to TRBJ2-5; 7 nucleotides line up with TRBD1. V shed 11 bases and J 4 bases; nucleotides not matched to a gene: 13. CDR3 size: 14 residues. Germline V gives CDR1 SNHLY, CDR2 FYNNEI. The CDR3 DNA sequence: TGTGCCGGAATTCAAACAGGGGCCGCAGAGACCCAGTACTTC. Its translation: CAGIQTGAAETQYF.